The clone carrying this TCR beta chain appeared a few times. Its antigen is currently unknown. Each patient came to thyroid surgery without any prior treatment (of any kind). Original processing methods: It was from CDR3 differences across clinicopathological groups that a distant-metastasis classifier for papillary thyroid cancer was built. TCRdb reprocessed the PCR reads via MiXCR. Clone size and V and J calls follow TCRdb, not the original study. The sample has around 5,000 clones, approximately 30% seen once; the top ten hold approximately 24%. In germline, CDR1 is LNHNV, CDR2 YYDKDF (reference sequence). The CDR3 sequence is 19 residues long. V was pared by 7 bases and J by 0 bases, with 15 bases of the junction left unmatched. This entry is derived from a study of metastatic and nonmetastatic thyroid tumors. As for the study in general: From malignant and benign thyroid patients, repertoires in blood and in tumor or nodule tissue were compared. Study conclusions and caveats: For both blood and tumor, malignant thyroid tumors reportedly showed significantly higher TCR beta diversity than benign nodules did.

The sequenced sample was adjacent normal tissue. The rearrangement joins TRBV15 to TRBJ2-6; TRBD1 matches at 7 bases. This sequence originates from a female donor with papillary thyroid cancer or a benign thyroid nodule (not recorded which). Some clones in this sample may be carry-over from other donors' samples. CDR3 DNA: TGTGCCACCACCCCAATGGGGGACAGTCAGACCTCTGGGGCCAACGTCCTGACTTTC. Protein product: CATTPMGDSQTSGANVLTF.